This TCR beta chain was retrieved from a study of cytomegalovirus exposure and HLA in healthy donors. Per the germline V gene, CDR1 is ENHRY and CDR2 is SYGVKD. Trimming stripped 6 bases from V and 6 bases from J, with 12 bases between. The CDR3 spans 12 residues. This clone came up once. Generated by immunoSEQ multiplex PCR, the TCRdb table keeps only in-frame clones and is missing some. The sample yields 50,000 to 65,000 clones, 90% to 97% seen once. The chain employs TRBV10-3 and TRBJ2-7; a possible D gene is TRBD2 (6 bases). Input material: PBMCs. The TCR comes from a woman under 30 in good health and CMV-seronegative. Written as DNA, the CDR3 is TGTGCCATCAGGCCCCCCGGGGGCGAGCAGTACTTC. Amino acids: CAIRPPGGEQYF.